Listed below are T cell receptor beta chains from one sample, sequenced in a study of blood T cell repertoires in COVID-19. Sequenced by immunoSEQ multiplex PCR; TCRdb stores in-frame clones only, minus some. Of approximately 300,000 clones listed, 86% were seen once; the top ten hold 1.5% to 2%. The sample taken for sequencing was peripheral blood. The receptors stem from a woman aged 45-65 years with acute or convalescent COVID-19. The CDR3 runs from the conserved cysteine through the conserved F or W. A D gene is named only where the DNA matches it firmly. Only some rows state a clone size, as once, few, many or a class for expanded clones.

size	V	J	D	DNA	CDR3
-	TRBV7-9	TRBJ1-6	-	TGTGCCAGCAGCTTACAACAGACTAATTCACCCCTCCACTTT	CASSLQQTNSPLHF
-	TRBV7-3	TRBJ1-1	TRBD1	TGTGCCAGCAGCTCCGACAGGGACACTGAAGCTTTCTTT	CASSSDRDTEAFF
-	TRBV28	TRBJ1-1	TRBD1	TGTGCCAGCAGTTTATTTGACAGGGGGCTGAACACTGAAGCTTTCTTT	CASSLFDRGLNTEAFF
-	TRBV28	TRBJ2-7	-	TGTGCCAGCAGTTCCCTGGGGCCCTACGAGCAGTACTTC	CASSSLGPYEQYF
-	TRBV7-3	TRBJ1-2	TRBD1	TGTGCCAGCAGCTTGGGGACAGGGGGTTATGGCTACACCTTC	CASSLGTGGYGYTF
-	TRBV28	TRBJ1-5	TRBD1	TGTGCCAGCAGTTTCTCTCTGGGACAGGGTAGTAATCAGCCCCAGCATTTT	CASSFSLGQGSNQPQHF
-	TRBV28	TRBJ2-7	TRBD2	TGTGCCAGCAGTTTAGCCCCGTGGGGAGCGGGAGGCGGGTACGAGCAGTACTTC	CASSLAPWGAGGGYEQYF
-	TRBV30	TRBJ1-2	TRBD1	TGTGCCTGGAGTGTAGGGACAGGCGCCTATGGCTACACCTTC	CAWSVGTGAYGYTF
-	TRBV28	TRBJ2-3	-	TGTGCCAGCAGTTTGGCGGCAGGGTACACAGATACGCAGTATTTT	CASSLAAGYTDTQYF
few	TRBV6-5	TRBJ2-7	TRBD2	TGTGCCAGCAGACTAGCGGGCCCCTCCTACGAGCAGTACTTC	CASRLAGPSYEQYF
-	TRBV7-8	TRBJ1-2	-	TGTGCCAGCAGCAAAGGGGGGGTTGGCTATGGCTACACCTTC	CASSKGGVGYGYTF
-	TRBV6-5	TRBJ2-5	-	TGTGCCAGCAGTTACTCGAGCCGACTAGGGAGAGAGACCCAGTACTTC	CASSYSSRLGRETQYF
-	TRBV5-1	TRBJ2-1	TRBD2	TGCGCCAGCAGCATTAGCGGGACAAGCTCCTACAATGAGCAGTTCTTC	CASSISGTSSYNEQFF
-	TRBV27	TRBJ2-7	-	TGTGCCAGCAGTTTACAGGGGCTCTACGAGCAGTACTTC	CASSLQGLYEQYF
-	TRBV7-6	TRBJ2-7	TRBD2	TGTGCCAGCAGTCCTACCCTACCCGGGACTAGCGCTAAGTCCTACGAGCAGTACTTC	CASSPTLPGTSAKSYEQYF
-	TRBV12-3/TRBV12-4	TRBJ2-2	-	TGTGCCAGCAGTTTCCAGCAGCAGGTGTTTTTT	CASSFQQQVFF
-	TRBV5-1	TRBJ1-5	-	TGCGCCAGCAGCTTTGGGGGCGGTTATCAGCCCCAGCATTTT	CASSFGGGYQPQHF
-	TRBV9	TRBJ1-2	-	TGTGCCAGCAGCTCTAGCTATGGCTACACCTTC	CASSSSYGYTF
-	TRBV9	TRBJ1-6	-	TGTGCCAGCAGCGTATACTCCGGGCGCGGGAATTCACCCCTCCACTTT	CASSVYSGRGNSPLHF
-	TRBV4-1	TRBJ1-5	TRBD1	TGCGCCAGCAGCCAAGATGTGTTCAGGGGGCAAAGGCCCCAGCATTTT	CASSQDVFRGQRPQHF
-	TRBV3-1/TRBV3-2	TRBJ2-3	TRBD1	TGTGCCAGCAGCCAAGTTGCATTGGGACAGGGGGCCCCTGATACGCAGTATTTT	CASSQVALGQGAPDTQYF
-	TRBV7-9	TRBJ2-7	TRBD2	TGTGCCAGCAGCCCGCCGGCTAGCGGGCCCTACGAGCAGTACTTC	CASSPPASGPYEQYF
few	TRBV5-1	TRBJ1-2	-	TGCGCCAGCAGACAGGGTTCCTCCAACTATGGCTACACCTTC	CASRQGSSNYGYTF
-	TRBV12-3/TRBV12-4	TRBJ2-5	-	TGTGCCAGCAGCCTGGGCGGACTCCAGACCCAGTACTTC	CASSLGGLQTQYF
-	TRBV24-1	TRBJ2-7	TRBD1	TGTGCCACCAGTGAGTCAAGACAGGGTTCCTACGAGCAGTACTTC	CATSESRQGSYEQYF
-	TRBV4-1	TRBJ2-1	TRBD2	TGCGCCAGCAGCCAGCCAACAGCCGGGACTAGAAGTAGGTATGAGCAGTTCTTC	CASSQPTAGTRSRYEQFF
-	TRBV19	TRBJ1-2	-	TGTGCCAGTAGTATGAGGCAGGGCGGTGGCTACACCTTC	CASSMRQGGGYTF
few	TRBV19	TRBJ1-3	TRBD1	TGTGCCACCCTCAGGGGGGCGGACTCTGGAAACACCATATATTTT	CATLRGADSGNTIYF
-	TRBV28	TRBJ2-1	-	TGTGCCAGCAGTCCACCCCTCTCACGGAATGAGCAGTTCTTC	CASSPPLSRNEQFF
-	TRBV7-8	TRBJ1-3	TRBD1	TGTGCCAGCAGCTTGGGGACAGCTGGAAACACCATATATTTT	CASSLGTAGNTIYF
-	TRBV6-2/TRBV6-3	TRBJ2-4	TRBD2	TGTGCCAGCAGTTCGGGAGGGCCGGCCAAAAACATTCAGTACTTC	CASSSGGPAKNIQYF
-	TRBV6-6	TRBJ2-7	TRBD1	TGTGCCAGCAGTCACGGGACAGATAGCTCCTACGAGCAGTACTTC	CASSHGTDSSYEQYF
-	TRBV5-6	TRBJ2-7	TRBD2	TGTGCCAGCAGCCCGGGAGGTGCCTCCTACGAGCAGTACTTC	CASSPGGASYEQYF
-	TRBV6-5	TRBJ1-2	TRBD1	TGTGCCAGCAAAGGGGGCAGGGACTATGGCTACACCTTC	CASKGGRDYGYTF
-	TRBV5-1	TRBJ1-6	TRBD1	TGCGCCAGCAGCTTGGAACAGGGGCCAAATTCACCCCTCCACTTT	CASSLEQGPNSPLHF
few	TRBV9	TRBJ2-3	-	TGTGCCAGCAGCGTAGCCGCTTGGCCGGGGGAGGATACGCAGTATTTT	CASSVAAWPGEDTQYF
few	TRBV21-1	TRBJ2-3	-	-	CASSKSWAGGTDTQYF
-	TRBV3-1/TRBV3-2	TRBJ2-7	-	TGTGCCAGCAGCCAAGCTGCAGGGGTGGTCGGCGAGCAGTACTTC	CASSQAAGVVGEQYF
-	TRBV18	TRBJ2-7	TRBD1	TGTGCCAGCTCACCTGACAGGGGGTCATACGAGCAGTACTTC	CASSPDRGSYEQYF
-	TRBV5-1	TRBJ2-5	TRBD2	TGCGCCAGCAGCTTGGCGGGAGGGCCAGAAGAGACCCAGTACTTC	CASSLAGGPEETQYF
-	TRBV4-2	TRBJ2-7	TRBD2	TGTGCCAGCAGCCTGCTCACTAGCGGGAGCTCCTACGAGCAGTACTTC	CASSLLTSGSSYEQYF
-	TRBV30	TRBJ1-2	-	TGTGCCTGGAGGGACGGGAGCCGCTATGGCTACACCTTC	CAWRDGSRYGYTF
-	TRBV7-9	TRBJ1-3	-	TGTGCCAGCAGCTTAAGGGGCCTCTCTGGAAACACCATATATTTT	CASSLRGLSGNTIYF
-	TRBV2	TRBJ2-2	-	TGTGCCAGCAGTGAAATGCGCCCTCAAAACACCGGGGAGCTGTTTTTT	CASSEMRPQNTGELFF